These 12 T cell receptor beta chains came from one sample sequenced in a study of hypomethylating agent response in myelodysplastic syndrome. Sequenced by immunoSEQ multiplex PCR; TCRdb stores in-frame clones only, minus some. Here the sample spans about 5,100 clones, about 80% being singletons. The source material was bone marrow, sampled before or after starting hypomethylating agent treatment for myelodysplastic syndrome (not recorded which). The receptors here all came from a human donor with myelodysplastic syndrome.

For the CDR3, the DNA is TGTGCCTGGAGTGGCTCCCCGCGGCTCAATGAGCAGTTCTTC. Its protein product is CAWSGSPRLNEQFF. The chain is built from TRBV30 and TRBJ2-1; no firm D call. There are 14 residues in the CDR3. V was pared by 1 base and J by 6 bases, with 13 bases between. CDR1 GTSNPN and CDR2 SVGIG come from the germline V gene (reference sequence).

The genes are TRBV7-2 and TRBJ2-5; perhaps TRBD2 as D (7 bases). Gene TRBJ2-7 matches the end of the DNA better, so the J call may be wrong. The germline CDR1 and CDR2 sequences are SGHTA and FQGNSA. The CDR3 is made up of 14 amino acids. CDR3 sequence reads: CASSLSGGSYEQYF. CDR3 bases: TGTGCCAGCAGCTTATCGGGGGGCAGTTACGAGCAGTACTTC.

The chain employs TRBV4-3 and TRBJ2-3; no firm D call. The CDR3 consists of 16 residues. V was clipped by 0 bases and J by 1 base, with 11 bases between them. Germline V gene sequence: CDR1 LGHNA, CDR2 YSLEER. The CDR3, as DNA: TGCGCCAGCAGCCAAGAGGGCGTCGGCGGCACAGATACGCAGTATTTT. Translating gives CASSQEGVGGTDTQYF.

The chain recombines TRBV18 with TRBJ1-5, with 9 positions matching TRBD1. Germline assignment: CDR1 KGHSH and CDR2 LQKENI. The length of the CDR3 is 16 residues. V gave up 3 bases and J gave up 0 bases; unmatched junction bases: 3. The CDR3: CASSPTGGDSNQPQHF. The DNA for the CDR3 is TGTGCCAGCTCACCGACAGGGGGTGATAGCAATCAGCCCCAGCATTTT.

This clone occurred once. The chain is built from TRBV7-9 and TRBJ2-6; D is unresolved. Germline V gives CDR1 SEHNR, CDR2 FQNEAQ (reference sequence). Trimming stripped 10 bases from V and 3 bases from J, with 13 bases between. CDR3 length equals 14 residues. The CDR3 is CANPIVSGANVLTF. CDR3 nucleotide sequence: TGTGCCAACCCGATAGTGAGTGGGGCCAACGTCCTGACTTTC.

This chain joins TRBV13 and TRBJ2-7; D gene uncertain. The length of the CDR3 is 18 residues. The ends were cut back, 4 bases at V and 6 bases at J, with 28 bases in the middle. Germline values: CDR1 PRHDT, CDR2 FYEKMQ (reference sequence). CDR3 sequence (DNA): TGTGCCAGCAGCTCAAGAGCCCGACCAGCCCCCCTACGGCCCGAGCAGTACTTC. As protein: CASSSRARPAPLRPEQYF.

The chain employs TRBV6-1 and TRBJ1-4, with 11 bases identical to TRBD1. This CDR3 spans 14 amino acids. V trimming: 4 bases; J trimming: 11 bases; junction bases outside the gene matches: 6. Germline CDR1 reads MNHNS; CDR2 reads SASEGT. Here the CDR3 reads CASSGRDRGIKLFF. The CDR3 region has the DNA TGTGCCAGCAGTGGCCGGGACAGGGGGATTAAACTGTTTTTT.

The CDR3 loop is CAWDYNTGELFF. CDR3 nucleotides: TGTGCCTGGGACTACAACACCGGGGAGCTGTTTTTT. The chain couples TRBV30 to TRBJ2-2; D is possibly TRBD2 (5 bases). The CDR3 is 12 residues long. V dropped 5 bases and J dropped 2 bases, with 6 bases sitting between them. The germline gives CDR1 GTSNPN, CDR2 SVGIG (reference sequence).

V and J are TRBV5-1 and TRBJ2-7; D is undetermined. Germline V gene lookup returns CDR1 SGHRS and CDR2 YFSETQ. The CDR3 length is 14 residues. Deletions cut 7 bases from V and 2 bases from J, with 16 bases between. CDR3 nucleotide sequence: TGCGCCAGCGCGTCACGCCTACCCCCCTACGAGCAGTACTTC. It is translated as CASASRLPPYEQYF.

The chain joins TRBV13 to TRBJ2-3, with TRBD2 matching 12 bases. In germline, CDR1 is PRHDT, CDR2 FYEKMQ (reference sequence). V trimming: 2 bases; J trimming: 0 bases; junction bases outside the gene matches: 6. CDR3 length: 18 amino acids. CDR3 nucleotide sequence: TGTGCCAGCAGCTTACCGACTAGCGGGGGCCTCAGCACAGATACGCAGTATTTT. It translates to CASSLPTSGGLSTDTQYF.

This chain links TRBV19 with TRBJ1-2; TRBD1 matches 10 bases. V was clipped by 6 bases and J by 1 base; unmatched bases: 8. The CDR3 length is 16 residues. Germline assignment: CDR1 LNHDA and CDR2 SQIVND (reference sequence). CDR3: CASSQIGTGVNYGYTF. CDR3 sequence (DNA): TGTGCCAGTAGCCAAATAGGGACAGGGGTTAACTATGGCTACACCTTC.

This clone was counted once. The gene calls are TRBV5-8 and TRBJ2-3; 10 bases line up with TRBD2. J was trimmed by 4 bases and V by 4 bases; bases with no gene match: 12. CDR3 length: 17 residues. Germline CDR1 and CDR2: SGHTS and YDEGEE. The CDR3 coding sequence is TGTGCCAGCAGCCCCGCCACGGCTAGCGGGGGATCAGATACGCAGTATTTT. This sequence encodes CASSPATASGGSDTQYF.